The 12 T cell receptor beta chains reported below all come from one sample, sequenced in a study of CD8+CD57+ T cells in acquired aplastic anemia. Profiling of TCR beta VDJ combinations and CDR3 sequences used genomic DNA as template. Using its own MiXCR run on the reads, TCRdb lists one record per CDR3 protein. Here the sample spans under 500,000 distinct CDR3 sequences, less than 35% being singletons. Patients who underwent sequencing had shown CD8+CD57+ cell expansion by flow cytometry. Sequenced input: sorted CD4+, CD8+, or CD8+CD57+ T cells (not recorded which) from PBMCs. The source is a human donor with aplastic anemia.

This clonotype was observed a handful of times. The genes are TRBV24-1 and TRBJ2-7; D remains unclear. CDR1 and CDR2 (germline): KGHDR, SFDVKD. The CDR3 runs to 13 residues. Trimming took 10 bases from V and 3 from J, leaving 15 bases between them. CDR3: CATKDRAGYEQYF. In DNA form, the CDR3 reads TGTGCCACTAAGGACCGTGCAGGCTACGAGCAGTACTTC.

This clonotype was observed a few times. This chain links TRBV9 with TRBJ2-1; D is perhaps TRBD2 (6 bases). The germline V and J ends were trimmed by 2 bases and 5 bases, with 11 bases remaining between them. This CDR3 has 14 amino acids. The V gene's germline CDR1 is SGDLS and CDR2 YYNGEE. As DNA, the CDR3 is TGTGCCAGCAGCGTTAGCGGAATAAACAATGAGCAGTTCTTC. It is translated as CASSVSGINNEQFF.

This clonotype was seen at least ten times. The V call is TRBV10-2, the J call TRBJ2-7; either TRBD1 or TRBD2 may fit D (6 bases each). The V and J ends lost 6 bases and 2 bases respectively, with 11 bases between them. The CDR3 extends over 13 amino acids. CDR1 is WSHSY, CDR2 SAAADI, per germline. CDR3 in DNA: TGCGCCAGCAGAAATCGGGGGCCCTACGAGCAGTACTTC. It translates to CASRNRGPYEQYF.

This clonotype has a handful of counts. The V call is TRBV7-9, the J call TRBJ2-1; 11 bases align to TRBD2. The germline V gene has CDR1 SEHNR and CDR2 FQNEAQ (reference sequence). The J segment lost 15 bases and the V segment lost 5 bases, leaving 9 bases of the junction unmatched. This CDR3 has 13 residues. The chain's CDR3 is CASSLGTSGRGFF. CDR3 bases: TGTGCCAGCAGCCTCGGGACTAGCGGTAGAGGGTTCTTC.

This clonotype was counted many times. The chain recombines TRBV5-1 with TRBJ1-6; no reliable D call. The CDR3 is made up of 15 amino acids. Germline loops: CDR1 SGHRS, CDR2 YFSETQ. Trimming cost V 0 bases and J 0 bases, with 4 bases left between them. Written as DNA, the CDR3 is TGCGCCAGCAGCTTGGTGGGCTCCTATAATTCACCCCTCCACTTT. It specifies CASSLVGSYNSPLHF. Combining the CDR3 with reference TRBV5-1 and TRBJ1-6 gives the whole variable domain KAGVTQTPRYLIKTRGQQVTLSCSPISGHRSVSWYQQTPGQGLQFLFEYFSETQRNKGNFPGRFSGRQFSNSRSEMNVSTLELGDSALYLCASSLVGSYNSPLHFGNGTRLTVT.

This clonotype has more than one count but fewer than ten. At one end, the junction sequence differs from germline, possibly due to a read error. The chain employs TRBV10-1 and TRBJ1-2, with D possibly TRBD1 on 6 matching bases. The germline V gene encodes CDR1 WNHNN and CDR2 SYGVQD (reference sequence). The CDR3 length is 17 residues. The CDR3 reads CASNESTGGLANYGYTF. The CDR3 DNA reads as TGCGCCAGCAATGAGTCGACGGGGGGCCTAGCTAACTATGGCTACACCTTC.

The chain couples TRBV14 to TRBJ2-6, with D uncertain. Germline CDR1 reads SGHDN; CDR2 reads FVKESK. V was shortened by 4 bases and J by 0 bases, with 10 bases between the two germline ends. This CDR3 has 16 residues. CDR3 nucleotides: TGTGCCAGCAGCCTATCAGGCATCTCTGGGGCCAACGTCCTGACTTTC. The encoded protein is CASSLSGISGANVLTF.

This clonotype appeared many times. The V call is TRBV7-9, the J call TRBJ1-6, with D maybe TRBD1 (6 bases). V was trimmed by 5 bases and J by 6 bases, leaving 11 bases between them. The germline CDR1 and CDR2 sequences are SEHNR and FQNEAQ (reference sequence). There are 14 residues in the CDR3. Here the CDR3 reads CASSPGQFNSPLHF. In DNA, the CDR3 is TGTGCCAGCAGCCCCGGACAGTTTAATTCACCCCTCCACTTT.

The CDR3 sequence is CATAAPTRAREQYF. CDR3 bases: TGTGCCACTGCGGCACCTACGAGGGCGCGCGAGCAGTACTTC. The chain employs TRBV2 and TRBJ2-7, with D perhaps TRBD2 (5 bases). CDR3 size: 14 residues. Germline V gene sequence: CDR1 SNHLY, CDR2 FYNNEI. Trimming shortened V by 10 bases and J by 6 bases, and 22 bases separated the two germline ends. The complete variable domain, with remaining parts taken from reference TRBV2 and TRBJ2-7, reads EPEVTQTPSHQVTQMGQEVILRCVPISNHLYFYWYRQILGQKVEFLVSFYNNEISEKSEIFDDQFSVERPDGSNFTLKIRSTKLEDSAMYFCATAAPTRAREQYFGPGTRLTVT.

This clonotype was seen many times. The rearrangement links TRBV20-1 to TRBJ1-2; 7 bases are a match to TRBD1. After removal of 3 bases from V and 2 bases from J, the junction contained 9 bases not matched to a gene. CDR3 length: 15 residues. Germline CDR1 is DFQATT and CDR2 is SNEGSKA (reference sequence). CDR3 in amino acids: CSASFPPGGNYGYTF. The CDR3 bases are TGCAGTGCTAGTTTTCCTCCAGGGGGGAACTATGGCTACACCTTC.

In this sample, this clonotype turned up many times. V usage is TRBV2 and J usage is TRBJ2-5; D remains unclear. The germline V gene encodes CDR1 SNHLY and CDR2 FYNNEI. The CDR3 is 14 residues long. V was shortened by 10 bases and J by 1 base, with 16 bases between the two germline ends. The CDR3 reads CAIQKVVGQETQYF. The CDR3 nucleotides read TGTGCCATCCAGAAAGTAGTGGGCCAAGAGACCCAGTACTTC. The full variable domain, with the rest looked up from reference TRBV2 and TRBJ2-5, is EPEVTQTPSHQVTQMGQEVILRCVPISNHLYFYWYRQILGQKVEFLVSFYNNEISEKSEIFDDQFSVERPDGSNFTLKIRSTKLEDSAMYFCAIQKVVGQETQYFGPGTRLLVL.

This clonotype was seen many times. The chain uses TRBV19 and TRBJ1-5, with no clear D. Trimming took off 6 bases at V and 1 base at J, with 13 bases between the two ends. This CDR3 has 15 residues. Per germline, CDR1 LNHDA and CDR2 SQIVND (reference sequence). The CDR3 region has the DNA TGTGCCAGTAGGGCTTTAAGTCGCAGCAATCAGCCCCAGCATTTT. Amino acid sequence: CASRALSRSNQPQHF. The full variable domain, its missing parts supplied by reference TRBV19 and TRBJ1-5, is DGGITQSPKYLFRKEGQNVTLSCEQNLNHDAMYWYRQDPGQGLRLIYYSQIVNDFQKGDIAEGYSVSREKKESFPLTVTSAQKNPTAFYLCASRALSRSNQPQHFGDGTRLSIL.